A single sample gave rise to the 13 T cell receptor beta chains below, sequenced in a study of CD4 T cells in relation to SARS-CoV-2 and coronaviruses. TCRdb's copy holds only in-frame clones and misses some; the assay was immunoSEQ multiplex PCR. The sample carries more than 25,000 clones, around 67% recorded once. Before the COVID-19 pandemic, during about 2010-2019, CD4+ T cells were taken from unexposed donors. Isolation of CD4+ T cells took place after approximately 10 days in culture. No cognate antigen is known for these TCRs. Sequenced sample: CD4+ T cells from PBMCs, cultured in vitro. The source of these receptors is a human donor in good health.

The genes are TRBV6-5 and TRBJ1-4; 8 bases match TRBD1. Trimming took 2 bases from V and 7 from J; bases not matched to a gene: 3. There are 14 residues in the CDR3. The V gene's germline CDR1 is MNHEY and CDR2 SVGAGI. CDR3 coding DNA: TGTGCCAGCAGTTACAGTGACAGGGGTGAAAAACTGTTTTTT. It yields the protein CASSYSDRGEKLFF.

V usage is TRBV7-9 and J usage is TRBJ2-2, with D possibly matching TRBD1 (6 bases). CDR1 is SEHNR, CDR2 FQNEAQ, per germline (reference sequence). This CDR3 region has 15 residues. V lost 2 bases, J lost 3 bases, and 10 bases lay in between. The CDR3 spells CASSLKGQYTGELFF. The CDR3 DNA is TGTGCCAGCAGCTTAAAGGGACAATACACCGGGGAGCTGTTTTTT.

The rearrangement uses TRBV19 and TRBJ1-5, with a tentative D call TRBD1 (5 bases). The CDR3 consists of 16 residues. The V end lost 6 bases, the J end lost 0 bases, and 15 bases lay between the germline ends. The V gene's germline CDR1 is LNHDA and CDR2 SQIVND (reference sequence). The CDR3 protein is CASSPPDRYSNQPQHF. The CDR3 DNA is TGTGCCAGTAGCCCACCCGACAGATATAGCAATCAGCCCCAGCATTTT. Looking up the rest from reference TRBV19 and TRBJ1-5 gives the full variable domain: DGGITQSPKYLFRKEGQNVTLSCEQNLNHDAMYWYRQDPGQGLRLIYYSQIVNDFQKGDIAEGYSVSREKKESFPLTVTSAQKNPTAFYLCASSPPDRYSNQPQHFGDGTRLSIL.

This clone has only a few counts. The V gene is TRBV7-3, the J gene TRBJ2-2; 14 bases agree with TRBD2. Germline V gives CDR1 SGHTA, CDR2 FQGTGA. The CDR3 extends over 17 amino acids. The V and J ends lost 5 bases and 4 bases, in that order; junction bases with no gene match: 6. CDR3 sequence (DNA): TGTGCCAGCAGCCTAGGGACTAGCGGGAGTAGCACCGGGGAGCTGTTTTTT. It encodes CASSLGTSGSSTGELFF. Using reference TRBV7-3 and TRBJ2-2 for the parts outside the CDR3, the full variable domain is GAGVSQTPSNKVTEKGKYVELRCDPISGHTALYWYRQSLGQGPEFLIYFQGTGAADDSGLPNDRFFAVRPEGSVSTLKIQRTERGDSAVYLCASSLGTSGSSTGELFFGEGSRLTVL.

The CDR3 DNA follows: TGTGCCAGCAGCCCACGGACAGATCGGACTGAAGCTTTCTTT. As protein: CASSPRTDRTEAFF. V is TRBV9 and J is TRBJ1-1; D may be TRBD1 (6 bases). Trimming removed 4 bases from V and 5 bases from J, with 15 bases in between. The CDR3 contains 14 residues. CDR1 and CDR2 from the germline V gene are SGDLS and YYNGEE.

The V call is TRBV4-1, the J call TRBJ2-5; D call uncertain. V dropped 5 bases and J dropped 1 base, with 14 bases sitting between them. This CDR3 has 15 amino acids. Germline V gives CDR1 MGHRA, CDR2 YSYEKL. The CDR3 DNA follows: TGCGCCAGCAGCTTTTCCCCCTCCTCCCAAGAGACCCAGTACTTC. As protein: CASSFSPSSQETQYF.

The rearrangement joins TRBV6-2 or TRBV6-3 to TRBJ1-3; the D is unclear. This CDR3 spans 13 amino acids. V was trimmed by 2 bases and J by 4 bases, leaving 6 bases between them. The V gene's germline CDR1 is MNHEY and CDR2 SVGEGT. As DNA, the CDR3 is TGTGCCAGCAGTTACGATTGGGGAAACACCATATATTTT. Its translation: CASSYDWGNTIYF.

This clone was seen just once. The chain uses TRBV7-6 and TRBJ2-6; 11 nucleotides align to TRBD1. The CDR3 is 19 amino acids. Per the germline V gene, CDR1 is SGHVS and CDR2 is FNYEAQ. V was clipped by 0 bases and J by 0 bases; unmatched bases: 4. The CDR3 DNA is TGTGCCAGCAGCTTAGCGTGGACAGGGGGCCTCTCTGGGGCCAACGTCCTGACTTTC. Translation gives CASSLAWTGGLSGANVLTF.

V usage is TRBV19 and J usage is TRBJ2-1, with 11 bases identical to TRBD2. Germline CDR1 LNHDA, CDR2 SQIVND (reference sequence). V was pared by 3 bases and J by 8 bases, with 9 bases of the junction left unmatched. This CDR3 is built from 16 residues. The CDR3 is CASSMGGTSGWHEQFF. The CDR3 DNA is TGTGCCAGTAGTATGGGCGGGACTAGCGGATGGCATGAGCAGTTCTTC.

The chain recombines TRBV5-6 with TRBJ2-3; D remains unclear. This CDR3 has 14 residues. The V end was cut by 0 bases, the J end by 5 bases, with 10 bases between. CDR1 and CDR2 from the germline V gene are SGHDT and YYEEEE. CDR3 nucleotide sequence: TGTGCCAGCAGCTTGGGCCTCTCCAGAGATACGCAGTATTTT. It yields the protein CASSLGLSRDTQYF.

This clone was seen a few times. This CDR3 is CASSQVRTGAYYGYTF. CDR3 nucleotides: TGCGCCAGCAGCCAGGTGAGGACAGGGGCTTACTATGGCTACACCTTC. The chain joins TRBV4-3 to TRBJ1-2, with 9 nucleotides matching TRBD1. The ends lost 3 bases at V and 3 bases at J; junction bases unmatched: 8. Germline V gene sequence: CDR1 LGHNA, CDR2 YSLEER. The CDR3 has 16 amino acids.

The V and J genes are TRBV30 and TRBJ1-1, with 7 bases matching TRBD1. This CDR3 is 14 amino acids long. V dropped 4 bases and J dropped 0; count of bases not matched to a gene: 5. Germline V gene lookup returns CDR1 GTSNPN and CDR2 SVGIG (reference sequence). DNA for the CDR3: TGTGCCTGGAAAGGGGGCCTGATGAACACTGAAGCTTTCTTT. Protein product: CAWKGGLMNTEAFF.

This clone was found a few times. The V gene is TRBV7-9, the J gene TRBJ1-2; TRBD1 agrees at 8 bases. The CDR3 runs 15 residues. Losses at the gene ends were 5 bases for V and 8 bases for J; bases not matched to a gene: 13. CDR1 SEHNR and CDR2 FQNEAQ come from the germline V gene (reference sequence). The CDR3 sequence: CASSRGQGTNGGYTF. The CDR3 DNA is TGTGCCAGCAGCCGTGGACAGGGTACTAATGGAGGCTACACCTTC.